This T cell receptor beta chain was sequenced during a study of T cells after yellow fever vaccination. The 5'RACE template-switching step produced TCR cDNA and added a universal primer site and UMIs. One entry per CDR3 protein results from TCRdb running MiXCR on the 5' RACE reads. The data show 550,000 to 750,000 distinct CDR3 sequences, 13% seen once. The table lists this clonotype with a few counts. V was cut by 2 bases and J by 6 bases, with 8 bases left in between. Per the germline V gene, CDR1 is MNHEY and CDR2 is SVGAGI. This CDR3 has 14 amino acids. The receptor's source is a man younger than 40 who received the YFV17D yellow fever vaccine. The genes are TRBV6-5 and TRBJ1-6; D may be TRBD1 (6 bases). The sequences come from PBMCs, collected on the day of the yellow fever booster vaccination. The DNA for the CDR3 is TGTGCCAGCAGTTACGTCAGGGGTAATTCACCCCTCCACTTT. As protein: CASSYVRGNSPLHF.